This T cell receptor beta chain was sequenced during a study of PD-L1 blockade in urothelial cancer. The time point is: peripheral blood 6 weeks after treatment start. In each PCR, synthetic TCR analog templates were spiked in. The assay was immunoSEQ multiplex PCR, and TCRdb's table has in-frame clones only and misses some. This sample has 50,000 or so clones, with approximately 85% found just once. CDR1 is SGHDT, CDR2 YYEEEE, per germline. V was trimmed by 3 bases and J by 1 base, leaving 11 bases between them. This CDR3 spans 15 amino acids. This clone was recorded a few times. This TCR was sampled from a man in his forties or fifties with urothelial cancer. This chain connects TRBV5-6 to TRBJ1-5; D unclear. The sample consisted of PBMCs, taken around atezolizumab (anti-PD-L1) treatment. Written as DNA, the CDR3 is TGTGCCAGCAGCTACGACGCGGGGAGCAATCAGCCCCAGCATTTT. Translation: CASSYDAGSNQPQHF.